This section outlines one T cell receptor (beta chain) sequence together with its context. The sample comes from a study of Graves' ophthalmopathy and Graves' hyperthyroidism. Amplification of the TCR beta CDR3 regions used RNA transcripts (as template). After a first-round RT-PCR with HTBI primers, a second-round multiplex PCR was run. TCRdb recomputed calls from the multiplex PCR reads with MiXCR, one row per CDR3 protein. The sample contains 200,000 to 300,000 distinct CDR3 sequences, around 50% of which appear only once. Ophthalmopathy donors' eye disease showed moderate-to-severe activity, CAS of at least 3, NOSPECS of at least 4 and duration under 3 months. Exclusion applied to patients with other autoimmune diseases, uncontrolled infections, pregnancy or lactation. What supplied the PBMCs was over 8.5 ml of fresh peripheral blood. Sequenced: peripheral blood. The TCR originated in an adult man with Graves' ophthalmopathy.

This CDR3 reads CAVRDSSYEQYF. The CDR3 DNA sequence: TGTGCCGTCAGGGACAGCTCCTACGAGCAGTACTTC. The chain has TRBV7-9 and TRBJ2-7; TRBD1 agrees at 7 bases. The V gene end was trimmed by 11 bases and the J gene end by 0 bases; junction bases not matched to a gene: 4. The germline V gene has CDR1 SEHNR and CDR2 FQNEAQ (reference sequence). This CDR3 region has 12 residues.